By share, the clone carrying this TCR beta chain counts as medium-sized (0.01 to 0.1%). This beta chain is an unintended read in a library built for alpha chains; its size means little. Trimming pared 5 bases from V and 4 bases from J, leaving 9 bases between. This CDR3 contains 12 residues. This specimen belongs to a study of spatial heterogeneity in lung cancer. Time point specified: sample taken at primary tumor resection. The sequenced material consisted of unsorted whole RNA from tumor, nontumor lung or frozen PBMC. The 60 to 90 donors had untreated early-stage non-small cell lung cancer. TCRdb independently ran MiXCR on the 5' RACE reads; one entry per CDR3 protein. The sample records 1,500 to 2,000 distinct CDR3 sequences, approximately 7.8% being singletons.

The V and J genes are TRBV12-3 or TRBV12-4 and TRBJ2-7; weak D call: TRBD2 (5 bases). The specimen comprised normal lung tissue next to the tumor, sampled at surgery. The receptor's source is a male donor with early-stage non-small cell lung cancer. The CDR3 spells CASSTPGYEQYF. The DNA for the CDR3 is TGTGCCAGCAGTACCCCGGGATACGAGCAGTACTTC.